Following are 32 T cell receptor beta chains from one sample sequenced in a study of low-dose radiotherapy and immunotherapy resistance in tumors. Sample time point: before trial treatment. Covering alpha and beta chains, TRAV- and TRBV-specific primers were used for the first-strand cDNA. Over approximately 19 PCR cycles, TCRs were amplified from a constant-region primer and V-primer adapter. In TCRdb, the reads were re-called with MiXCR into one record per CDR3 protein. The data contain tens of thousands of distinct CDR3 sequences, about 28% of them singletons. Sequencing was performed on PBMCs, taken before treatment. All receptors derive from a male donor with gallbladder cancer.

This clonotype was detected ten times or more. This chain uses TRBV5-1 with TRBJ2-7; 8 bases are a match to TRBD1. The CDR3 spans 15 residues. In germline, CDR1 is SGHRS, CDR2 YFSETQ. Trimming at V came to 4 bases and at J to 0 bases, leaving 6 bases not matched to a gene. Here the CDR3 reads CASSRDRQSSYEQYF. The CDR3, as DNA: TGCGCCAGCAGCCGGGACAGGCAGAGCTCCTACGAGCAGTACTTC.

The genes are TRBV5-1 and TRBJ2-7; TRBD1 aligns across 9 bases. CDR1 is SGHRS and CDR2 is YFSETQ in the germline V gene. After removal of 4 bases from V and 7 bases from J, the junction contained 6 bases not matched to a gene. The CDR3 extends over 13 amino acids. This chain's CDR3 is CASSPGTGKEQYF. CDR3 in DNA: TGCGCCAGCAGCCCTGGGACAGGGAAAGAGCAGTACTTC. The full variable domain, in which reference TRBV5-1 and TRBJ2-7 provide the parts outside the CDR3, is KAGVTQTPRYLIKTRGQQVTLSCSPISGHRSVSWYQQTPGQGLQFLFEYFSETQRNKGNFPGRFSGRQFSNSRSEMNVSTLELGDSALYLCASSPGTGKEQYFGPGTRLTVT.

Points on this clonotype: Since a far larger clone is one base different, this is likely a read error. The chain carries TRBV5-8 and TRBJ2-1; a weak D match, TRBD2 (5 bases). CDR3 size: 12 residues. The germline CDR1 and CDR2 sequences are SGHTS and YDEGEE. CDR3 sequence (DNA): TGTGTCAGCAGCCCGGGGAAGAATGAGCAGTTCTTC. Its protein is CVSSPGKNEQFF.

This clonotype was seen at least ten times. The gene calls are TRBV7-2 and TRBJ1-2, with TRBD1 matching over 7 bases. Germline CDR1 SGHTA, CDR2 FQGNSA. The CDR3 consists of 14 residues. The J segment lost 4 bases and the V segment lost 3 bases, leaving 5 bases of the junction unmatched. The CDR3 DNA follows: TGTGCCAGCAGCTTCCCGGACAGGTTCTATGGCTACACCTTC. Its protein is CASSFPDRFYGYTF.

In this sample, this clonotype turned up a few times. CDR3 amino acids: CASSGGVPGANVLTF. DNA for the CDR3: TGTGCCAGCAGTGGAGGGGTGCCTGGGGCCAACGTCCTGACTTTC. V gene TRBV6-1 combines with J gene TRBJ2-6, with D perhaps given as TRBD1 or TRBD2 (5 bases each). With 4 bases removed from V and 2 bases from J, the gap between germline ends came to 9 bases. The CDR3 totals 15 residues. The germline V gene has CDR1 MNHNS and CDR2 SASEGT.

The V call is TRBV6-5, the J call TRBJ2-7, with 9 positions matching TRBD1. The germline gives CDR1 MNHEY, CDR2 SVGAGI. Trimming at V came to 11 bases and at J to 3 bases, leaving 14 bases not matched to a gene. The CDR3 sequence is 15 residues long. CDR3 sequence: CAGPGQGYMFYEQYF. The CDR3 nucleotides read TGTGCCGGTCCGGGACAGGGTTATATGTTCTACGAGCAGTACTTC.

In its sample, this clonotype was seen many times. This sequence joins TRBV15 and TRBJ1-2; D remains ambiguous. The germline V gene encodes CDR1 LNHNV and CDR2 YYDKDF (reference sequence). The CDR3 spans 14 residues. The V end was cut by 1 base, the J end by 5 bases, with 11 bases between. The CDR3 nucleotides are TGTGCCACCAGCAGAGGACGGGCAGTTTATGGCTACACCTTC. Encoded protein: CATSRGRAVYGYTF.

The sample holds many counts of this clonotype. The rearrangement joins TRBV9 to TRBJ2-5; 9 bases match TRBD2. The J segment lost 1 base and the V segment lost 2 bases, leaving 6 bases of the junction unmatched. Germline lookup yields CDR1 SGDLS and CDR2 YYNGEE. This CDR3 spans 16 amino acids. CDR3: CASSVVGLAPQETQYF. The CDR3 DNA reads as TGTGCCAGCAGCGTTGTCGGACTAGCGCCCCAAGAGACCCAGTACTTC. The variable domain in full, with the rest retrieved from reference TRBV9 and TRBJ2-5, is DSGVTQTPKHLITATGQRVTLRCSPRSGDLSVYWYQQSLDQGLQFLIQYYNGEERAKGNILERFSAQQFPDLHSELNLSSLELGDSALYFCASSVVGLAPQETQYFGPGTRLLVL.

This clonotype was picked up many times. CDR3 nucleotides: TGTGCCAGCAGTGACCCGGGTTACAATGAGCAGTTCTTC. This gives the protein CASSDPGYNEQFF. V usage is TRBV25-1 and J usage is TRBJ2-1, with D unclear. The CDR3 spans 13 residues. Trimming shortened V by 3 bases and J by 4 bases, and 7 bases separated the two germline ends. CDR1 and CDR2 (germline): MGHDK, SYGVNS.

This clonotype came up many times. The chain employs TRBV12-3 or TRBV12-4 and TRBJ1-1; 12 nucleotides line up with TRBD1. The length of the CDR3 is 17 residues. Losses at the gene ends were 6 bases for V and 3 bases for J; bases not matched to a gene: 11. CDR3 coding DNA: TGTGCCAGCAGCCGCGGGACAGGGGGCTATTGGGACACTGAAGCTTTCTTT. Its protein is CASSRGTGGYWDTEAFF.

Comments on this clonotype: The DNA is left out, because the CDR3 cannot be placed on it with certainty; the CDR3 is given as TCRdb lists it. The chain uses TRBV5-1 and TRBJ2-2; the table assigns TRBD1, which was not confirmed against the DNA. The CDR3 contains 14 residues when both ends are counted. Germline assignment: CDR1 SGHRS and CDR2 YFSETQ. CDR3 sequence reads: CASSPPLAGELFFF.

The V call is TRBV6-5, the J call TRBJ2-3, with TRBD2 matching 11 bases. From germline, CDR1 is MNHEY and CDR2 SVGAGI. The CDR3 is 14 residues long. With V trimmed by 5 bases and J by 4 bases, 2 bases remained unmatched. The CDR3 nucleotides are TGTGCCAGCAGTGTTAGCGGGGGGGCAGATACGCAGTATTTT. This encodes CASSVSGGADTQYF.

Many counts were recorded for this clonotype. The rearrangement links TRBV7-8 to TRBJ2-5; no clear D. Germline assignment: CDR1 SGHVS and CDR2 FQNEAQ. Trimming removed 5 bases at V and 4 bases at J, with 11 bases between. The CDR3 runs to 13 residues. CDR3 region: CASSTRAPETQYF. CDR3 nucleotide sequence: TGTGCCAGCAGCACTCGGGCCCCAGAGACCCAGTACTTC.

This clonotype was seen many times. This chain connects TRBV27 to TRBJ2-1; 9 positions agree with TRBD2. Losses at the gene ends were 10 bases for V and 5 bases for J; bases not matched to a gene: 9. CDR1 is MNHEY, CDR2 SMNVEV, per germline (reference sequence). The CDR3 totals 14 residues. CDR3 coding DNA: TGTGCCACTACGCCGGGACTAGCCAACAATGAGCAGTTCTTC. Translated: CATTPGLANNEQFF.

The sample holds many counts of this clonotype. V and J are TRBV6-6 and TRBJ2-7; TRBD1 agrees at 7 bases. The germline gives CDR1 MNHNY, CDR2 SVGAGI (reference sequence). CDR3 length: 12 amino acids. Trimming cost V 6 bases and J 6 bases; bases outside gene matches: 5. The CDR3 is CASRRQGSEQYF. CDR3 in DNA: TGTGCCAGCAGGAGACAGGGCTCCGAGCAGTACTTC.

The chain links TRBV6-2 or TRBV6-3 to TRBJ1-5, with D maybe TRBD1 (6 bases). The germline V and J ends were trimmed by 4 bases and 4 bases, with 14 bases remaining between them. Germline V gene sequence: CDR1 MNHEY, CDR2 SVGEGT. The CDR3 is made up of 15 amino acids. The CDR3 sequence: CASSLGGQKNQPQHF. DNA of the CDR3: TGTGCCAGCAGTTTAGGGGGACAAAAAAATCAGCCCCAGCATTTT.

This clonotype was picked up many times. The chain couples TRBV5-1 to TRBJ2-3, with D perhaps given as TRBD1 or TRBD2 (5 bases each). There are 15 residues in the CDR3. V was shortened by 7 bases and J by 5 bases, with 20 bases between the two germline ends. The germline V gene encodes CDR1 SGHRS and CDR2 YFSETQ. CDR3 in DNA: TGCGCCAGCGGTACGTCGGGGCAGCTAGGAGATACGCAGTATTTT. This translates into CASGTSGQLGDTQYF.

This clonotype showed up many times. The genes are TRBV7-9 and TRBJ2-1, with D hard to call. Looked up from germline, CDR1 is SEHNR and CDR2 is FQNEAQ (reference sequence). CDR3 length equals 13 residues. Trimming left V 2 bases short and J 6 bases short, with 8 bases between. DNA for the CDR3: TGTGCCAGCAGCTTATGGGCCCCCAATGAGCAGTTCTTC. Translated: CASSLWAPNEQFF.

To note about this clonotype: A far larger clone is only one base removed, so a read error is likely. The rearrangement joins TRBV7-6 to TRBJ2-1; D is perhaps TRBD2 (6 bases). Germline lookup yields CDR1 SGHVS and CDR2 FNYEAQ. V shed 3 bases and J shed 10 bases, with 19 bases lying between them. This CDR3 is built from 15 residues. The CDR3 nucleotides are TGTGCCAGCAGCTTTTCAGGGACTGGCTCCTACGAGCAGTTCTTC. Translated: CASSFSGTGSYEQFF. Based on the CDR3 plus reference TRBV7-6 and TRBJ2-1, the full variable domain is GAGVSQSPRYKVTKRGQDVALRCDPISGHVSLYWYRQALGQGPEFLTYFNYEAQQDKSGLPNDRFSAERPEGSISTLTIQRTEQRDSAMYRCASSFSGTGSYEQFFGPGTRLTVL.

A note on this clonotype: Given a far larger clone just one base away, this is likely a sequencing read error. The chain joins TRBV5-5 to TRBJ2-5; 8 positions agree with TRBD1. Losses at the gene ends were 4 bases for V and 3 bases for J; bases not matched to a gene: 8. The CDR3 sequence is 15 residues long. CDR1 and CDR2 (germline): SGHKS, YYEKEE (reference sequence). CDR3 DNA: TGTGCCAGCAGCAGTGACAGGGGCGGGGAAGAGACCCAGTACTTC. This sequence encodes CASSSDRGGEETQYF.

The rearrangement uses TRBV29-1 and TRBJ2-1; 8 positions agree with TRBD1. V gave up 1 base and J gave up 7 bases; unmatched junction bases: 9. Per germline, CDR1 SQVTM and CDR2 ANQGSEA. This CDR3 has 15 residues. The CDR3 DNA sequence: TGCAGCGTTGAAGCACGGCAGGGGGCTGTAAATGAGCAGTTCTTC. It specifies CSVEARQGAVNEQFF.

This clonotype was found many times. The chain recombines TRBV10-2 with TRBJ2-3, with 12 bases that match TRBD2. CDR3 length equals 15 residues. V lost 8 bases to trimming and J lost 5 bases; unmatched junction nucleotides: 8. CDR1 and CDR2 (germline): WSHSY, SAAADI. DNA of the CDR3: TGCGCCAGCCGGGACGTGGGACTAGCGGGAGATACGCAGTATTTT. Protein product: CASRDVGLAGDTQYF.

The rearrangement uses TRBV5-1 and TRBJ2-2; TRBD1 agrees at 7 bases. The length of the CDR3 is 16 residues. CDR1 and CDR2 from the germline V gene are SGHRS and YFSETQ. Germline trimming cut 4 bases from V and 5 bases from J; bases unmatched to any gene: 11. DNA for the CDR3: TGCGCCAGCAGCCCGAGGGTCGACAGGGTGACCGGGGAGCTGTTTTTT. It is translated as CASSPRVDRVTGELFF.

A word on this clonotype: Germline and junction disagree at one end, which may indicate a read error. The chain is built from TRBV28 and TRBJ1-6; D gene unclear. This CDR3 has 13 amino acids. CDR1 and CDR2 from the germline V gene are MDHEN and SYDVKM. DNA for the CDR3: TGTGCCAGCAGCTTATTTGGAAATTCACCCCTCCACTTT. Translated, it gives CASSLFGNSPLHF.

This clonotype was observed a single time. The CDR3 loop is CAWSVRLAGHNEQFF. The DNA of the CDR3 is TGTGCCTGGAGTGTACGCCTAGCGGGGCACAATGAGCAGTTCTTC. The chain joins TRBV30 to TRBJ2-1; 9 bases agree with TRBD2. CDR3 size: 15 residues. V was pared by 0 bases and J by 5 bases, with 5 bases of the junction left unmatched. Germline CDR1 is GTSNPN and CDR2 is SVGIG (reference sequence).

The genes are TRBV24-1 and TRBJ2-1; 8 bases are shared with TRBD1. The germline CDR1 and CDR2 sequences are KGHDR and SFDVKD. The CDR3 runs 15 residues. The trim removed 11 bases at V and 4 bases at J, leaving 12 bases unmatched. CDR3: CASTESGQVYNEQFF. The CDR3 nucleotides are TGTGCCAGCACCGAATCGGGACAGGTTTACAATGAGCAGTTCTTC.

This clonotype was recorded at least ten times. The J gene is TRBJ2-5, the V gene TRBV28; 7 bases agree with TRBD1. V lost 4 bases, J lost 5 bases, and 7 bases stayed unmatched. CDR1 is MDHEN and CDR2 is SYDVKM in the germline V gene. The CDR3 is made up of 14 amino acids. CDR3 residues: CASSSQGVGETQYF. The CDR3, as DNA: TGTGCCAGCAGTTCCCAGGGGGTAGGGGAGACCCAGTACTTC.

This clonotype rates as medium-sized. This chain links TRBV28 with TRBJ2-5; D is perhaps TRBD1 (6 bases). The CDR3 extends over 14 amino acids. Between the trimmed V and J ends, which lost 6 bases and 5 bases, there was a span of 16 bases. Germline V CDR1 and CDR2: MDHEN, SYDVKM. The CDR3 loop reads CASSPAGTTETQYF. CDR3 nucleotide sequence: TGTGCCAGCAGCCCAGCCGGGACAACGGAGACCCAGTACTTC.

The chain uses TRBV12-3 or TRBV12-4 and TRBJ2-7; 11 bases line up with TRBD1. The V and J ends lost 3 bases and 7 bases, in that order; junction bases with no gene match: 11. The CDR3 sequence is 16 residues long. CDR3 bases: TGTGCCAGCAGTTTGGTCATTTCCGGGACAGGGGGTGAGCAGTACTTC. Translation: CASSLVISGTGGEQYF.

The sample holds a few counts of this clonotype. The CDR3 coding sequence is TGTGCCAGCAGCGTAGGAAGTAGCTCCTACGAGCAGTACTTC. Translation gives CASSVGSSSYEQYF. The rearrangement uses TRBV9 and TRBJ2-7; D is undetermined. V lost 0 bases, J lost 0 bases, and 7 bases lay in between. The CDR3 totals 14 residues. CDR1 SGDLS and CDR2 YYNGEE come from the germline V gene.

For this clonotype: This likely stems from a read error, as it lies one base from a far larger clone. V gene TRBV3-1 combines with J gene TRBJ2-1, with TRBD1 matching over 7 bases. V was pared by 4 bases and J by 7 bases, with 7 bases of the junction left unmatched. This CDR3 has 14 residues. Per the germline V gene, CDR1 is LGHDT and CDR2 is YNNKEL (reference sequence). CDR3 sequence reads: CASSPDRAQNEQFF. The CDR3 bases are TGTGCCAGCAGCCCAGACAGGGCCCAGAATGAGCAGTTCTTC.

This clonotype was recorded many times. The chain is built from TRBV20-1 and TRBJ2-7; 7 positions agree with TRBD1. The CDR3 totals 15 residues. Germline V gene sequence: CDR1 DFQATT, CDR2 SNEGSKA (reference sequence). The J segment lost 0 bases and the V segment lost 2 bases, leaving 7 bases of the junction unmatched. The CDR3 region has the DNA TGCAGTGCTAGAAATCCCAAGGGGGCCTCCTACGAGCAGTACTTC. Amino acids: CSARNPKGASYEQYF.